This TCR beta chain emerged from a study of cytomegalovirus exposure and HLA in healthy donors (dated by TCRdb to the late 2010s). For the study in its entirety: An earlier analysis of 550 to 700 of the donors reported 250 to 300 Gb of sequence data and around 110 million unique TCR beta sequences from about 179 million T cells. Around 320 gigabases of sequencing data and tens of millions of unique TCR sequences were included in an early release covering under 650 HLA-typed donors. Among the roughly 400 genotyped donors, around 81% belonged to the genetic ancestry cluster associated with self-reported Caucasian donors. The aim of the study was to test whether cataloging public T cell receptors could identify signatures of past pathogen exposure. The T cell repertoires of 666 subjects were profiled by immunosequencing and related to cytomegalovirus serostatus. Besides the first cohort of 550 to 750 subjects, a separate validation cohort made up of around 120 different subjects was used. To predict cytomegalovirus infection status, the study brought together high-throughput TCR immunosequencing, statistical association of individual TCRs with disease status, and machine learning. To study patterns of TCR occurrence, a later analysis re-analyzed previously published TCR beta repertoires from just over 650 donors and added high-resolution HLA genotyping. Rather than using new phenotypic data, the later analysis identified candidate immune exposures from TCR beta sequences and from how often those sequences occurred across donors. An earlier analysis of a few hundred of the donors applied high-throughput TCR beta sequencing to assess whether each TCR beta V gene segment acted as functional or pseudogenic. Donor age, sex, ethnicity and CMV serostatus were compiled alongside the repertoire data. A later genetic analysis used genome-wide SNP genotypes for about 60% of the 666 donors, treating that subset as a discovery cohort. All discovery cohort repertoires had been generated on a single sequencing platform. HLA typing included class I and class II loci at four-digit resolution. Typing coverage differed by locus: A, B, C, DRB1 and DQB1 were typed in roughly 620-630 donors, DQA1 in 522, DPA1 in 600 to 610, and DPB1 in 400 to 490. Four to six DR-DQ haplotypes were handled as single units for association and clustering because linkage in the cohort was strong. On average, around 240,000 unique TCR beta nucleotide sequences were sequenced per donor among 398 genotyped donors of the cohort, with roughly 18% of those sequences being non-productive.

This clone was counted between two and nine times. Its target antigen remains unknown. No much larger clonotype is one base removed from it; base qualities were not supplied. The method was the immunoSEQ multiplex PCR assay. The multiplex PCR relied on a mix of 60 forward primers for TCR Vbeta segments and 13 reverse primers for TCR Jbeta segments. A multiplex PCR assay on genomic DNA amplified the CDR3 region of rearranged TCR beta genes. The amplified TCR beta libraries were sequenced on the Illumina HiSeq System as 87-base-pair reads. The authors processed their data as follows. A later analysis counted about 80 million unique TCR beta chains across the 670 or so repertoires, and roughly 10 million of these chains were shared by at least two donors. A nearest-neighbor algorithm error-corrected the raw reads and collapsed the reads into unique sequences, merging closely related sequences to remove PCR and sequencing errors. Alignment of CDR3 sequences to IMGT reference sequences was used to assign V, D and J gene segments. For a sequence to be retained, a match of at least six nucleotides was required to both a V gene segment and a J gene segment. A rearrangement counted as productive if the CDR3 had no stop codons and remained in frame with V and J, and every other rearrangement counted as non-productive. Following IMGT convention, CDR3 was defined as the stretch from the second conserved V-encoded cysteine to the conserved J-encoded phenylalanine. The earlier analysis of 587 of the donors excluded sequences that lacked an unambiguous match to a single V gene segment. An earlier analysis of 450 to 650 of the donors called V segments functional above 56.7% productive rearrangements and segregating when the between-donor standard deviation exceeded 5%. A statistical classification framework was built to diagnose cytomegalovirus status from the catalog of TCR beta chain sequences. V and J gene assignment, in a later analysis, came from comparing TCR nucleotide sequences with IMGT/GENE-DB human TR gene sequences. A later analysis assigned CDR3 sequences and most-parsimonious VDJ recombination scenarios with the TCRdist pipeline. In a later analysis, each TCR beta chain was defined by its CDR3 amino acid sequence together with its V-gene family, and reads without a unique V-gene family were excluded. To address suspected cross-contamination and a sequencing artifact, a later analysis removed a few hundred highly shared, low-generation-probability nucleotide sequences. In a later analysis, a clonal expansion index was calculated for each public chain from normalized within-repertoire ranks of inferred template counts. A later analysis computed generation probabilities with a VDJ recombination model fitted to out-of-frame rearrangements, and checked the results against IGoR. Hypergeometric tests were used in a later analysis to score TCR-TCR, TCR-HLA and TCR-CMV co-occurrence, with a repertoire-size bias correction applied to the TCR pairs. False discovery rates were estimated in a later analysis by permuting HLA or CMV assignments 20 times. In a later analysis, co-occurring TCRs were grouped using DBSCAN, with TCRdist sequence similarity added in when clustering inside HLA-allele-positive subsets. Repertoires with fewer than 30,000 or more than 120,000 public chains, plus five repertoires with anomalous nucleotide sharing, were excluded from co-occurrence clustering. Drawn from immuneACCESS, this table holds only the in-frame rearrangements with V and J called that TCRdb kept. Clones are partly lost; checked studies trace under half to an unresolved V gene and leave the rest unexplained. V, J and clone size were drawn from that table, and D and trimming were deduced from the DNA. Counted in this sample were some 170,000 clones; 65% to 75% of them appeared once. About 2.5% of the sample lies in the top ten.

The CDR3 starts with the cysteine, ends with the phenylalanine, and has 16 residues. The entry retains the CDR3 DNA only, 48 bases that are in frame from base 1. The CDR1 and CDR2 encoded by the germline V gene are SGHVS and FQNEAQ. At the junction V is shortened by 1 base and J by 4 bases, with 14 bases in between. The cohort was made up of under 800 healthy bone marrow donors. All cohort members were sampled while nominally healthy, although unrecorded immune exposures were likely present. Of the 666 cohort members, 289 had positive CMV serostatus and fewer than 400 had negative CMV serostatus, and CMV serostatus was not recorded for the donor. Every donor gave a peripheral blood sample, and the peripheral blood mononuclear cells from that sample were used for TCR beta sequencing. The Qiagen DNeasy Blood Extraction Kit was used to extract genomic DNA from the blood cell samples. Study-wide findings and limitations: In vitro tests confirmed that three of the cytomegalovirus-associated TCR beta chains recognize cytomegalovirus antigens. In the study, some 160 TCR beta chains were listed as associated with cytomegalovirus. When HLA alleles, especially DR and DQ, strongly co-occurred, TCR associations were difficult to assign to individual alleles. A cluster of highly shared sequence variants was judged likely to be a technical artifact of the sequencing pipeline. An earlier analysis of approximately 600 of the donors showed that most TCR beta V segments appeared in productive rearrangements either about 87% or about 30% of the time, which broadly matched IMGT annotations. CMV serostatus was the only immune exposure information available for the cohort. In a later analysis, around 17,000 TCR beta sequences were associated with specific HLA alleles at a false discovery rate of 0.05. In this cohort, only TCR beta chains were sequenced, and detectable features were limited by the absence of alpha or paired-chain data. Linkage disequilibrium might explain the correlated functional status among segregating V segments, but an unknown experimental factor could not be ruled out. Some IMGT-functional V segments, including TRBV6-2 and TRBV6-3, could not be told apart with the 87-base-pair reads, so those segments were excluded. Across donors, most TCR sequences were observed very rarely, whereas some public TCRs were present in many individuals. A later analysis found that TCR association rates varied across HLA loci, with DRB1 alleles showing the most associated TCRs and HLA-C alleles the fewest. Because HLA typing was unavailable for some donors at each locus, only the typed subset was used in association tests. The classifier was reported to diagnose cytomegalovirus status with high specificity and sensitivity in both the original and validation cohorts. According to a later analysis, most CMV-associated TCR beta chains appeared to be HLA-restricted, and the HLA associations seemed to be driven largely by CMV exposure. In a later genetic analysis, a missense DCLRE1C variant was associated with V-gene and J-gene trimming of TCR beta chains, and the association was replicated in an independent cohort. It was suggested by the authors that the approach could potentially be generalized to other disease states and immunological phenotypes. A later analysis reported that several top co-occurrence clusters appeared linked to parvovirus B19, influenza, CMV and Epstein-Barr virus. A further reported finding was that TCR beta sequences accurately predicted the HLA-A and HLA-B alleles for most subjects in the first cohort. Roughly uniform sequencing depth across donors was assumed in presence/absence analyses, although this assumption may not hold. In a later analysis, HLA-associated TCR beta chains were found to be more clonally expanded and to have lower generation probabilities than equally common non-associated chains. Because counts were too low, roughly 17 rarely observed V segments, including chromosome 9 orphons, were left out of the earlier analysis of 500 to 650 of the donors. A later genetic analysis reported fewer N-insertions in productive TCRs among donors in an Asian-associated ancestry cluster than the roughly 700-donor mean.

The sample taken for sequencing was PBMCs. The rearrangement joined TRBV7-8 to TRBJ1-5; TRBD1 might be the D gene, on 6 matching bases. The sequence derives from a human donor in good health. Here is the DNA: TGTGCCAGCAGCTTAGAGGGAGGGGGTATTAATCAGCCCCAGCATTTT. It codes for CASSLEGGGINQPQHF.